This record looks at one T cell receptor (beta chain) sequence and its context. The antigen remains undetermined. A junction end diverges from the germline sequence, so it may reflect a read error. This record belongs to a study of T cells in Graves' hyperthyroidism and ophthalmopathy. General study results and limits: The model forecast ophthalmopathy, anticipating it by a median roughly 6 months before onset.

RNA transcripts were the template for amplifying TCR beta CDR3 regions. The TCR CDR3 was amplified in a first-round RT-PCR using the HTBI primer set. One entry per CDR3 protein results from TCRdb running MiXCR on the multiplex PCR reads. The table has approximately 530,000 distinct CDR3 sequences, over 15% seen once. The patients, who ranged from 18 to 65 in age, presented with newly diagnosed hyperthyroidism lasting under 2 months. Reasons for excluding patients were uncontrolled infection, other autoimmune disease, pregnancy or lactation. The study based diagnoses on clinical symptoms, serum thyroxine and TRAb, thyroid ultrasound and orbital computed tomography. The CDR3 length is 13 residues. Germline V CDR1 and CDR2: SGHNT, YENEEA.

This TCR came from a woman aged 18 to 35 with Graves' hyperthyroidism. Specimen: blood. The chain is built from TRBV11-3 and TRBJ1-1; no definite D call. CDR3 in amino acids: CASSLDRNTEGFF. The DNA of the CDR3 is TGTGCCAGCAGCTTAGACCGGAACACTGAAGGTTTCTTT. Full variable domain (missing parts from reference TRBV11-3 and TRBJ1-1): EAGVVQSPRYKIIEKKQPVAFWCNPISGHNTLYWYLQNLGQGPELLIRYENEEAVDDSQLPKDRFSAERLKGVDSTLKIQPAELGDSAVYLCASSLDRNTEGFFGQGTRLTVV.